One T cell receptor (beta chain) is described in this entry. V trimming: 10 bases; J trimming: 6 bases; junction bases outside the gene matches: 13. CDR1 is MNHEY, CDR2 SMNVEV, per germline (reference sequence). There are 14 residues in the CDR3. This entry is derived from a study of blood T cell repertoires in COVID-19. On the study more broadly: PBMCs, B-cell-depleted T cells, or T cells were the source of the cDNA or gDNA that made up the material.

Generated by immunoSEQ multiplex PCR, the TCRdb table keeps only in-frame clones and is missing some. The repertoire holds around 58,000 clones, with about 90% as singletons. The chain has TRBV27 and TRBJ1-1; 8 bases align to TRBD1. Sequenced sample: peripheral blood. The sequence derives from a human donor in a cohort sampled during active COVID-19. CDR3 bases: TGTGCCACCCACGGGCAGGGGGCTGGGGCTGAAGCTTTCTTT. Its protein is CATHGQGAGAEAFF.